Sequencing of this T cell receptor beta chain was carried out in a study of Graves' ophthalmopathy and Graves' hyperthyroidism. This clonotype was detected many times. Its specificity is unknown. Findings of the study overall: Detection in blood was also observed for most expanded thyroid clonotypes above 0.001 frequency.

Amplified TCR beta CDR3 regions were obtained using RNA transcripts as template. In the first round, RT-PCR was carried out with HTBI primers, and a multiplex PCR formed the second round. TCRdb re-analysed the multiplex PCR reads in MiXCR, keeping a single row per CDR3 protein. The data contain under 250,000 distinct CDR3 sequences, roughly a fifth of them singletons. The diagnosis combined clinical symptoms, thyroxine, TRAb, thyroid ultrasound and orbital computed tomography scans. From germline, CDR1 is SGHKS and CDR2 YYEKEE (reference sequence). The CDR3 is 14 amino acids. With V trimmed by 0 bases and J by 7 bases, 6 bases remained unmatched.

This receptor was identified in a woman aged 45-60 years with Graves' ophthalmopathy. The V call is TRBV5-5, the J call TRBJ1-1; 7 nucleotides agree with TRBD1. The sequenced sample was peripheral blood. The DNA for the CDR3 is TGTGCCAGCAGCTTGGTGCGGCAGGGGGGTGAAGCTTTCTTT. Translated, it gives CASSLVRQGGEAFF.